This TCR beta chain was captured by sequencing in a study of blood T cell repertoires in COVID-19. Authors' analysis steps: Reference gene primers were amplified, and this amplification served to estimate nucleated cell counts. The protocol was immunoSEQ multiplex PCR, while the TCRdb copy is restricted to in-frame clones and leaves out a portion. V, J and clone size derive from that table, while D and trimming were established from the DNA sequence. This table holds about 300,000 clones, around 89% found once. The trim removed 7 bases at V and 6 bases at J, leaving 12 bases unmatched. Germline loops: CDR1 MNHEY, CDR2 SMNVEV (reference sequence). This CDR3 spans 15 amino acids. The Seattle patients, enrolled during active infection, were followed longitudinally.

This chain links TRBV27 with TRBJ1-2; TRBD1 matches 9 bases. Sequences were obtained from peripheral blood. This clonotype was sampled from a woman aged 45 to 65 with COVID-19, enrolled during active disease. CDR3 in amino acids: CASKPETGTGHGYTF. The CDR3, as DNA: TGTGCCAGCAAACCTGAAACCGGGACAGGGCATGGCTACACCTTC.